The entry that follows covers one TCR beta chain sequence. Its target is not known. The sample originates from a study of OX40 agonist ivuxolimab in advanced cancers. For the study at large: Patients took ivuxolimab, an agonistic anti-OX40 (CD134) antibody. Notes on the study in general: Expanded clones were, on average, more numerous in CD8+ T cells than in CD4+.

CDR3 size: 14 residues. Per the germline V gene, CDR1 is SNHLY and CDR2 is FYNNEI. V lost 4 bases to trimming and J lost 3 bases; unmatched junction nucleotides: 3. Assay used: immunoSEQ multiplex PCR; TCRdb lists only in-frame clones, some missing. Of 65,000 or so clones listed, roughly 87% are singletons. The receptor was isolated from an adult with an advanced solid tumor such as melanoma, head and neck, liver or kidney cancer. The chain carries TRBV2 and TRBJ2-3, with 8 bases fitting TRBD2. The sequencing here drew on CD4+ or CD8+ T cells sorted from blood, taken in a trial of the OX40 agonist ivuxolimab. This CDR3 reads CASSGGTRTDTQYF. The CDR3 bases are TGTGCCAGCAGTGGGGGGACTAGGACAGATACGCAGTATTTT.